This TCR beta chain was sequenced in a study of CXCR3-negative and CXCR3-positive naive CD8 T cells. Study-wide results and limits: The study found more hydrophobic TRB CDR3s in CXCR3-positive naive cells than in CXCR3-negative naive cells.

The V gene's germline CDR1 is DFQATT and CDR2 SNEGSKA (reference sequence). The CDR3 has 12 amino acids. In preparing the TRB cDNA libraries, 5' RACE with UMI labels was used. From the 5' RACE reads, TCRdb lists one entry per CDR3 protein and no DNA. In all, the sample yields approximately 120,000 distinct CDR3 sequences. As to this clonotype: What it binds is not known.

The chain employs TRBV20-1 and TRBJ2-7; TCRdb names TRBD1, which stays unverified in the absence of DNA. Sequencing was performed on naive CXCR3+ CD8+ T cells from blood. The subset is: CD45RO-CCR7+CD27+CD95- naive CD8+ T cells expressing CXCR3 (TNR3+). The TCR sequence derives from a human donor in good health. Some clones in this sample may be carry-over from other donors' samples. The CDR3 loop reads CSAGASSYEQYF.